These 29 T cell receptor beta chains came from one sample sequenced in a study of OX40 agonist ivuxolimab in advanced cancers. The library was produced with the immunoSEQ multiplex PCR assay. Here the immuneACCESS table is served through TCRdb, limited to in-frame sequences with V and J called. Missing clones are a known gap in these copies; in checked studies unresolved V genes cover under half, and the rest lacks a known reason. The sample yields approximately 91,000 clones; around 86% were counted once. The ten largest clones capture roughly 2% of the sample. Sequenced material: CD4+ or CD8+ T cells sorted from blood, taken in a trial of the OX40 agonist ivuxolimab. All receptors come from an adult with an advanced solid tumor such as melanoma, head and neck, liver or kidney cancer.

The chain links TRBV5-1 to TRBJ1-1; perhaps TRBD1 as D (6 bases). Germline V gene sequence: CDR1 SGHRS, CDR2 YFSETQ. This CDR3 spans 14 amino acids. The germline V and J ends were trimmed by 4 bases and 6 bases, with 16 bases remaining between them. CDR3 DNA sequence: TGCGCCAGCAGCCCATTACAGGGATTAGCTGAAGCTTTCTTT. Its protein product is CASSPLQGLAEAFF.

The chain uses TRBV2 and TRBJ2-7, with TRBD2 matching over 7 bases. Germline CDR1 SNHLY, CDR2 FYNNEI. CDR3 length: 14 amino acids. Trimming took 5 bases from V and 3 from J; bases not matched to a gene: 7. This CDR3 reads CASSSAGVHYEQYF. CDR3 sequence (DNA): TGTGCCAGCAGTTCGGCGGGGGTCCACTACGAGCAGTACTTC.

The chain links TRBV19 to TRBJ1-5; the match to TRBD1 covers 11 bases. The V segment lost 3 bases and the J segment 6 bases; nucleotides outside the gene matches: 7. Per germline, CDR1 LNHDA and CDR2 SQIVND (reference sequence). The CDR3 runs to 16 residues. This CDR3 reads CASSIPRTGGVQPQHF. The CDR3 DNA follows: TGTGCCAGTAGTATCCCCCGGACAGGGGGCGTTCAGCCCCAGCATTTT.

The chain recombines TRBV19 with TRBJ1-5, with 7 bases that match TRBD1. J gave up 2 bases and V 8 bases, and 9 bases lay outside the gene matches. From germline, CDR1 is LNHDA and CDR2 SQIVND (reference sequence). The CDR3 runs to 15 residues. CDR3 sequence reads: CASGGQSPGNQPQHF. CDR3 DNA sequence: TGTGCCAGTGGGGGACAGTCTCCTGGCAATCAGCCCCAGCATTTT.

The genes are TRBV7-8 and TRBJ1-3; no firm D call. The V gene lost 4 bases and the J gene lost 12 bases, with 16 bases spanning the gap. The germline V gene has CDR1 SGHVS and CDR2 FQNEAQ. CDR3 length equals 13 residues. The CDR3 bases are TGTGCCAGCAGCTCCCCAGGCGGGTATCACATATATTTT. Residues: CASSSPGGYHIYF.

The chain has TRBV6-5 and TRBJ1-4; 7 nucleotides align to TRBD1. The germline V gene has CDR1 MNHEY and CDR2 SVGAGI. The CDR3 loop spans 14 amino acids. Losses at the gene ends were 5 bases for V and 5 bases for J; bases not matched to a gene: 5. The CDR3 sequence is CASSRDSPNEKLFF. The DNA for the CDR3 is TGTGCCAGCAGTAGGGACAGCCCGAATGAAAAACTGTTTTTT.

The chain couples TRBV15 to TRBJ2-1; D is unclear. Trimming shortened V by 0 bases and J by 7 bases, and 10 bases separated the two germline ends. This CDR3 has 14 residues. Germline V gene sequence: CDR1 LNHNV, CDR2 YYDKDF (reference sequence). The CDR3 is CATSRDISVNEQFF. In nucleotides, the CDR3 is TGTGCCACCAGCAGAGATATCTCGGTGAATGAGCAGTTCTTC. The full variable domain, rest sourced from reference TRBV15 and TRBJ2-1, is DAMVIQNPRYQVTQFGKPVTLSCSQTLNHNVMYWYQQKSSQAPKLLFHYYDKDFNNEADTPDNFQSRRPNTSFCFLDIRSPGLGDTAMYLCATSRDISVNEQFFGPGTRLTVL.

As concerns this clone: One end of the junction is discordant with germline, which a read error may explain. The rearrangement links TRBV29-1 to TRBJ1-2; possibly TRBD1 for D (6 bases). Germline V gives CDR1 SQVTM, CDR2 ANQGSEA. The CDR3 contains 13 residues. The CDR3, as DNA: TGCAGCGCCCTGGGGGGCGCGAACTACGGCTACACCTTC. It specifies CSALGGANYGYTF.

The chain has TRBV11-2 and TRBJ2-1, with a weak D call TRBD2 (6 bases). The germline V and J ends were trimmed by 0 bases and 5 bases, with 11 bases remaining between them. The length of the CDR3 is 15 residues. Per the germline V gene, CDR1 is SGHAT and CDR2 is FQNNGV. The CDR3: CASSLDRRLDNEQFF. In DNA form, the CDR3 reads TGTGCCAGCAGCTTAGATCGGAGACTAGACAATGAGCAGTTCTTC. The full variable domain, rest sourced from reference TRBV11-2 and TRBJ2-1, is EAGVAQSPRYKIIEKRQSVAFWCNPISGHATLYWYQQILGQGPKLLIQFQNNGVVDDSQLPKDRFSAERLKGVDSTLKIQPAKLEDSAVYLCASSLDRRLDNEQFFGPGTRLTVL.

This clone was counted between two and nine times. The chain has TRBV5-4 and TRBJ1-6, with a weak D call TRBD1 (5 bases). The V gene's germline CDR1 is SGHNT and CDR2 YYREEE (reference sequence). The ends were cut back, 2 bases at V and 10 bases at J, with 13 bases in the middle. The CDR3 length is 14 residues. The CDR3 nucleotides are TGTGCCAGCAGCTTACCAGGGTTTGGGTCACCCCTCCACTTT. It codes for CASSLPGFGSPLHF.

The chain combines TRBV25-1 with TRBJ2-3; TRBD2 matches at 14 bases. Germline V gene lookup returns CDR1 MGHDK and CDR2 SYGVNS. This CDR3 comprises 16 residues. The V segment lost 6 bases and the J segment 4 bases; nucleotides outside the gene matches: 6. In nucleotides, the CDR3 is TGTGCCAGCAGATCGACTAGCGGGGGGGCCCCAGATACGCAGTATTTT. Translating it yields CASRSTSGGAPDTQYF.

This chain joins TRBV19 and TRBJ1-5; 10 bases map to TRBD1. Per the germline V gene, CDR1 is LNHDA and CDR2 is SQIVND (reference sequence). The ends lost 8 bases at V and 7 bases at J; junction bases unmatched: 14. The CDR3 covers 16 residues. CDR3 loop: CASFARAGTGAQPQHF. The CDR3 nucleotides read TGTGCCAGTTTTGCCCGGGCCGGGACAGGGGCCCAGCCCCAGCATTTT.

This chain joins TRBV2 and TRBJ2-2; D unresolved. Trimming took 5 bases from V and 0 from J, leaving 7 bases between them. Germline CDR1 SNHLY, CDR2 FYNNEI. There are 14 residues in the CDR3. The CDR3: CASSRPPNTGELFF. The CDR3 DNA follows: TGTGCCAGCAGTAGACCCCCGAACACCGGGGAGCTGTTTTTT.

This clone has just a few counts. The chain recombines TRBV13 with TRBJ1-3; D gene unclear. The CDR3 has 13 amino acids. The germline gives CDR1 PRHDT, CDR2 FYEKMQ (reference sequence). V lost 3 bases and J 1 base, leaving 4 bases between the germline ends. CDR3 in DNA: TGTGCCAGCAGCTTCTTTTCTGGAAACACCATATATTTT. Translating it yields CASSFFSGNTIYF.

The chain has TRBV28 and TRBJ2-7; the D is unclear. Germline CDR1 and CDR2: MDHEN and SYDVKM. The CDR3 has 15 residues. Trimming took off 1 base at V and 1 base at J, with 11 bases between the two ends. The CDR3 DNA is TGTGCCAGCAGTTTATCAACACCGATATCCTACGAGCAGTACTTC. It codes for CASSLSTPISYEQYF.

The gene calls are TRBV7-2 and TRBJ1-3; D possibly corresponds to TRBD1 (5 bases). Germline-derived CDR1 and CDR2 are SGHTA and FQGNSA. Trimming took 2 bases from V and 0 from J, leaving 11 bases between them. The CDR3 contains 16 residues. Here the CDR3 DNA reads TGTGCCAGCAGCTTATCGACAGTCAGCTCTGGAAACACCATATATTTT. It yields the protein CASSLSTVSSGNTIYF.

The chain is built from TRBV28 and TRBJ1-5; D gene uncertain. Per germline, CDR1 MDHEN and CDR2 SYDVKM. The CDR3 spans 12 residues. V shed 6 bases and J shed 6 bases, with 9 bases lying between them. The CDR3 sequence: CASRPWGQPQHF. The CDR3 DNA is TGTGCCAGCAGGCCCTGGGGTCAGCCCCAGCATTTT.

The V call is TRBV19, the J call TRBJ1-3; tentatively, D is TRBD1 (5 bases). Trimming removed 7 bases from V and 4 bases from J, with 17 bases in between. The germline V gene has CDR1 LNHDA and CDR2 SQIVND (reference sequence). The CDR3 is made up of 15 amino acids. The CDR3: CASTLAGDAGNTIYF. The CDR3 DNA follows: TGTGCCAGTACCCTAGCCGGGGACGCGGGAAACACCATATATTTT.

The chain employs TRBV28 and TRBJ2-5; D might be TRBD2 (6 bases). Between the trimmed V and J ends, which lost 11 bases and 7 bases, there was a span of 20 bases. The V gene's germline CDR1 is MDHEN and CDR2 SYDVKM. CDR3 length equals 13 residues. The CDR3: CAGRQGRVGTQYF. The CDR3 bases are TGTGCCGGGAGGCAGGGAAGGGTTGGGACCCAGTACTTC. Filled out from reference TRBV28 and TRBJ2-5, the complete variable domain reads DVKVTQSSRYLVKRTGEKVFLECVQDMDHENMFWYRQDPGLGLRLIYFSYDVKMKEKGDIPEGYSVSREKKERFSLILESASTNQTSMYLCAGRQGRVGTQYFGPGTRLLVL.

The chain carries TRBV28 and TRBJ1-3; TRBD1 is a possible D gene (6 bases). Germline lookup yields CDR1 MDHEN and CDR2 SYDVKM. Trimming shortened V by 4 bases and J by 7 bases, and 20 bases separated the two germline ends. The CDR3 spans 16 residues. The CDR3 nucleotides are TGTGCCAGCAGTTCGGTGGGATCAACAGGGAGGAACACCATATATTTT. Its translation is CASSSVGSTGRNTIYF.

The chain links TRBV28 to TRBJ1-2; D possibly corresponds to TRBD1 (5 bases). Germline loops: CDR1 MDHEN, CDR2 SYDVKM. Trimming cost V 6 bases and J 7 bases, with 12 bases left between them. The CDR3 has 12 residues. CDR3 in DNA: TGTGCCAGCAGAGTGAGCAGGGCTGGCTACACCTTC. It specifies CASRVSRAGYTF.

The rearrangement links TRBV19 to TRBJ2-1; TRBD2 matches at 9 bases. V was pared by 4 bases and J by 7 bases, with 5 bases of the junction left unmatched. This CDR3 spans 14 amino acids. Germline CDR1 reads LNHDA; CDR2 reads SQIVND (reference sequence). The CDR3 protein is CASSTGTSRNEQFF. The CDR3 DNA sequence: TGTGCCAGTAGTACGGGGACTAGCAGGAATGAGCAGTTCTTC.

The J gene is TRBJ2-1, the V gene TRBV9; D remains ambiguous. Germline CDR1 SGDLS, CDR2 YYNGEE. This CDR3 has 14 amino acids. Trimming cost V 0 bases and J 5 bases, with 9 bases left between them. CDR3 protein: CASSVEGQNNEQFF. CDR3 coding DNA: TGTGCCAGCAGCGTAGAAGGCCAAAACAATGAGCAGTTCTTC.

This chain connects TRBV5-6 to TRBJ1-2; D call uncertain. CDR1 SGHDT and CDR2 YYEEEE come from the germline V gene. This CDR3 is 13 amino acids long. Trimming removed 2 bases from V and 1 base from J, with 6 bases in between. CDR3 amino acids: CASSLSGNYGYTF. DNA for the CDR3: TGTGCCAGCAGCTTATCCGGTAACTATGGCTACACCTTC.

In its sample, this clone was seen a few times. The chain carries TRBV11-2 and TRBJ1-3; TRBD1 agrees at 7 bases. The germline gives CDR1 SGHAT, CDR2 FQNNGV. This CDR3 is built from 13 residues. V was clipped by 1 base and J by 14 bases; unmatched bases: 8. The CDR3 loop is CASSLVRQDRLYF. The DNA for the CDR3 is TGTGCCAGCAGCTTAGTACGGCAGGACAGGTTATATTTT.

The chain has TRBV21-1 and TRBJ2-2; the DNA was not compared with TRBD2, the D call given in the table. TRBV21-1 has pseudogene status. The CDR3 loop spans 20 amino acids. CDR3 loop: CASTLPGINGLAGGAGELFF. The CDR3 DNA sequence: TGTGCCAGCACCCTCCCGGGGATAAACGGACTAGCGGGGGGGGCCGGGGAGCTGTTTTTT.

J is TRBJ2-3 and V is TRBV19, with D perhaps TRBD1 or TRBD2 (5 bases each). CDR1 is LNHDA and CDR2 is SQIVND in the germline V gene (reference sequence). The CDR3 extends over 13 amino acids. V gave up 3 bases and J gave up 6 bases, with 10 bases separating them. CDR3 sequence (DNA): TGTGCCAGTAGTATTGAGGGGATGGATACGCAGTATTTT. It encodes CASSIEGMDTQYF.

In its sample, this clone was seen once. V is TRBV9 and J is TRBJ1-1; D might be TRBD1 (5 bases). The ends were cut back, 0 bases at V and 11 bases at J, with 17 bases in the middle. CDR1 is SGDLS, CDR2 YYNGEE, per germline. CDR3 length equals 14 residues. The CDR3 here is CASSVVPHRGDAFF. In DNA, the CDR3 is TGTGCCAGCAGCGTAGTACCCCACAGAGGGGATGCTTTCTTT.

The V and J genes are TRBV6-1 and TRBJ1-5; TRBD1 is a possible D gene (5 bases). From germline, CDR1 is MNHNS and CDR2 SASEGT. CDR3 length: 13 residues. With 4 bases removed from V and 5 bases from J, the gap between germline ends came to 9 bases. CDR3 loop: CASSADSYQPQHF. The CDR3, as DNA: TGTGCCAGCAGTGCAGACAGTTATCAGCCCCAGCATTTT.